These 17 T cell receptor beta chains originate from one sample sequenced in a study of blood T cell repertoires in COVID-19. The table came from immunoSEQ multiplex PCR; TCRdb's copy has only in-frame clones and leaves some out. The sample holds around 270,000 clones, approximately 85% seen once. Sequencing was done on a sample of peripheral blood. Receptors originate from a human donor with COVID-19, enrolled during active disease. The donor label of this sample is uncertain.

The CDR3 loop reads CASSLVQGAFGYTF. The CDR3 bases are TGTGCCAGCAGCTTGGTACAGGGGGCGTTTGGCTACACCTTC. V is TRBV5-6 and J is TRBJ1-2, with 9 positions matching TRBD1. CDR1 and CDR2 (germline): SGHDT, YYEEEE. CDR3 length: 14 amino acids. Trimming cost V 0 bases and J 7 bases; bases outside gene matches: 4.

The chain links TRBV5-4 to TRBJ2-7, with D possibly matching TRBD1 (5 bases). The length of the CDR3 is 14 residues. Germline CDR1 and CDR2: SGHNT and YYREEE (reference sequence). V was pared by 0 bases and J by 6 bases, with 13 bases between. CDR3 sequence: CASSLDQGPGEQYF. The DNA of the CDR3 is TGTGCCAGCAGCTTGGACCAGGGTCCTGGCGAGCAGTACTTC.

V is TRBV7-9 and J is TRBJ1-1; TRBD1 agrees at 7 bases. The CDR3 is 15 residues long. The V and J ends lost 5 bases and 10 bases, in that order; junction bases with no gene match: 16. Per germline, CDR1 SEHNR and CDR2 FQNEAQ (reference sequence). DNA for the CDR3: TGTGCCAGCAGCCTCAACGACAGGGCCAGTGGTGGAGCTTTCTTT. Protein sequence: CASSLNDRASGGAFF.

V gene TRBV12-3 or TRBV12-4 combines with J gene TRBJ1-1; D may be TRBD1 (5 bases). This CDR3 is built from 13 residues. Trimming stripped 4 bases from V and 5 bases from J, with 11 bases between. This chain's CDR3 is CASSSRRGTEAFF. In DNA form, the CDR3 reads TGTGCCAGCAGTTCCAGGAGGGGTACTGAAGCTTTCTTT.

Here the CDR3 reads CASSLGLAGVWTGELFF. The CDR3 DNA sequence: TGTGCCAGCAGCTTAGGACTAGCGGGAGTTTGGACCGGGGAGCTGTTTTTT. J is TRBJ2-2 and V is TRBV7-8; TRBD2 matches 12 bases. CDR3 length equals 17 residues. V lost 1 base, J lost 5 bases, and 5 bases stayed unmatched. Germline V gives CDR1 SGHVS, CDR2 FQNEAQ.

The chain uses TRBV6-5 and TRBJ2-7; weak D call: TRBD1 (6 bases). The CDR3 length is 13 residues. Deletions cut 6 bases from V and 2 bases from J, with 11 bases between. Germline loops: CDR1 MNHEY, CDR2 SVGAGI. The CDR3 reads CASRNTGTYEQYF. DNA of the CDR3: TGTGCCAGCAGAAACACAGGGACCTACGAGCAGTACTTC.

The V call is TRBV27, the J call TRBJ2-7; possibly TRBD1 for D (5 bases). This CDR3 is 14 amino acids long. Trimming took 4 bases from V and 4 from J, leaving 14 bases between them. Germline CDR1 reads MNHEY; CDR2 reads SMNVEV (reference sequence). As DNA, the CDR3 is TGTGCCAGCAGTTCTCAGGGATTGGTATACGAGCAGTACTTC. Translation: CASSSQGLVYEQYF.

The chain joins TRBV15 to TRBJ2-2; 8 positions match TRBD2. Germline V gives CDR1 LNHNV, CDR2 YYDKDF (reference sequence). V dropped 3 bases and J dropped 7; count of bases not matched to a gene: 4. The CDR3 contains 14 residues. The CDR3 is CATSSGGERGELFF. Here the CDR3 DNA reads TGTGCCACCAGCAGCGGGGGGGAACGCGGGGAGCTGTTTTTT.

This chain uses TRBV29-1 with TRBJ1-1, with 8 bases that match TRBD1. The V and J ends lost 6 bases and 0 bases, in that order; junction bases with no gene match: 6. This CDR3 has 14 residues. The germline CDR1 and CDR2 sequences are SQVTM and ANQGSEA. CDR3 in amino acids: CSVRDRNLNTEAFF. CDR3 in DNA: TGCAGCGTCCGGGACAGGAATCTGAACACTGAAGCTTTCTTT. Full variable domain (missing parts from reference TRBV29-1 and TRBJ1-1): SAVISQKPSRDICQRGTSLTIQCQVDSQVTMMFWYRQQPGQSLTLIATANQGSEATYESGFVIDKFPISRPNLTFSTLTVSNMSPEDSSIYLCSVRDRNLNTEAFFGQGTRLTVV.

This chain uses TRBV7-2 with TRBJ1-5, with TRBD1 identical over 8 bases. With 1 base clipped from V and 9 bases from J, the junction kept 2 bases outside the gene matches. The CDR3 covers 13 residues. Per the germline V gene, CDR1 is SGHTA and CDR2 is FQGNSA. This CDR3 reads CASSLGTGRPQHF. The CDR3 coding sequence is TGTGCCAGCAGCTTAGGGACAGGGAGGCCCCAGCATTTT.

The chain uses TRBV11-3 and TRBJ2-3, with 7 bases fitting TRBD1. Trimming removed 4 bases from V and 8 bases from J; junction bases left unmatched: 9. This CDR3 contains 14 residues. From germline, CDR1 is SGHNT and CDR2 YENEEA. The CDR3 bases are TGTGCCAGCAGCTCCGACGACAGGGATGGTACGCAGTATTTT. Its translation: CASSSDDRDGTQYF. The full variable domain, with the rest looked up from reference TRBV11-3 and TRBJ2-3, is EAGVVQSPRYKIIEKKQPVAFWCNPISGHNTLYWYLQNLGQGPELLIRYENEEAVDDSQLPKDRFSAERLKGVDSTLKIQPAELGDSAVYLCASSSDDRDGTQYFGPGTRLTVL.

A few counts support this clone. CDR3 DNA: TGTGCCAGCAGTTCGAACTGGGACAGCTACAATCAGCCCCAGCATTTT. Encoded protein: CASSSNWDSYNQPQHF. V is TRBV6-5 and J is TRBJ1-5; 7 bases align to TRBD1. The CDR3 consists of 16 residues. Per the germline V gene, CDR1 is MNHEY and CDR2 is SVGAGI. Losses at the gene ends were 4 bases for V and 3 bases for J; bases not matched to a gene: 9.

The V and J genes are TRBV27 and TRBJ1-5; tentative D call: TRBD1 (6 bases). This CDR3 spans 13 amino acids. CDR1 is MNHEY and CDR2 is SMNVEV in the germline V gene (reference sequence). V was clipped by 6 bases and J by 7 bases, with 13 bases between them. Here the CDR3 reads CASSIDRTQPQHF. Here the CDR3 DNA reads TGTGCCAGCAGCATAGACAGGACGCAGCCCCAGCATTTT.

A remark on this clone: Germline is not matched at one junction end, which may reflect a read error. The chain links TRBV3-1 (or the pseudogene TRBV3-2) to TRBJ1-2, with 10 nucleotides matching TRBD1. This CDR3 has 13 residues. Per germline, CDR1 LGHDT and CDR2 YNNKEL (reference sequence). CDR3: CASSDRDRGRTAF. DNA of the CDR3: TGTGCCAGCAGCGACCGGGACAGGGGTCGGACAGCCTTC.

This chain links TRBV30 with TRBJ2-1; 15 nucleotides agree with TRBD2. Germline V gene data show CDR1 as GTSNPN and CDR2 as SVGIG (reference sequence). This CDR3 region has 15 residues. V was clipped by 2 bases and J by 9 bases; unmatched bases: 5. CDR3 in amino acids: CAWSTGLAGGGEQFF. DNA for the CDR3: TGTGCCTGGAGTACCGGACTAGCGGGAGGGGGTGAGCAGTTCTTC. Complete variable domain (other parts from reference TRBV30 and TRBJ2-1): SQTIHQWPATLVQPVGSPLSLECTVEGTSNPNLYWYRQAAGRGLQLLFYSVGIGQISSEVPQNLSASRPQDRQFILSSKKLLLSDSGFYLCAWSTGLAGGGEQFFGPGTRLTVL.

The rearrangement links TRBV30 to TRBJ1-4; no definite D call. There are 16 residues in the CDR3. Germline CDR1 GTSNPN, CDR2 SVGIG (reference sequence). V dropped 0 bases and J dropped 8 bases, with 19 bases sitting between them. In DNA form, the CDR3 reads TGTGCCTGGAGTGTATCTGGAGGATCAATATACGAAAAACTGTTTTTT. This codes for CAWSVSGGSIYEKLFF.

This CDR3 is CASSQGAGLVRGELFF. In nucleotides, the CDR3 is TGTGCCAGCAGCCAAGGGGCGGGACTAGTTCGCGGGGAGCTGTTTTTT. The chain is built from TRBV7-3 and TRBJ2-2, with 8 bases matching TRBD2. Germline V gene lookup returns CDR1 SGHTA and CDR2 FQGTGA. The V segment lost 5 bases and the J segment 7 bases; nucleotides outside the gene matches: 12. CDR3 length: 16 residues. Filled out from reference TRBV7-3 and TRBJ2-2, the complete variable domain reads GAGVSQTPSNKVTEKGKYVELRCDPISGHTALYWYRQSLGQGPEFLIYFQGTGAADDSGLPNDRFFAVRPEGSVSTLKIQRTERGDSAVYLCASSQGAGLVRGELFFGEGSRLTVL.